The present T cell receptor beta chain was sequenced within a study of identical twins. Findings and limits, study-wide: Excess sharing by twins proved weaker in beta out-of-frame sequences. Models came in too low on out-of-frame TCR alpha sharing in monozygotic twins. There is a chance that invariant MAIT and iNKT cells partially muddied zero-insertion analyses.

Turning to this clonotype: As yet, its antigen is unknown.

V was cut by 0 bases and J by 6 bases, with 10 bases left in between. Germline values: CDR1 SGDLS, CDR2 YYNGEE. The CDR3 runs to 14 residues. TCRdb re-called the 5' RACE reads with MiXCR, one entry per CDR3 protein. In the table there are hundreds of thousands of distinct CDR3 sequences, 9% to 15% of which are singletons. This sample also appeared in a second study, on yellow fever vaccine responses in identical twins.

This TCR derives from a woman under 30 in good health. Input material: CD8+ T cells sorted from blood. The rearrangement joins TRBV9 to TRBJ2-4, with D maybe TRBD2 (5 bases). As DNA, the CDR3 is TGTGCCAGCAGCGTAGGAGGGTCGGGAAACATTCAGTACTTC. Translated, it gives CASSVGGSGNIQYF.